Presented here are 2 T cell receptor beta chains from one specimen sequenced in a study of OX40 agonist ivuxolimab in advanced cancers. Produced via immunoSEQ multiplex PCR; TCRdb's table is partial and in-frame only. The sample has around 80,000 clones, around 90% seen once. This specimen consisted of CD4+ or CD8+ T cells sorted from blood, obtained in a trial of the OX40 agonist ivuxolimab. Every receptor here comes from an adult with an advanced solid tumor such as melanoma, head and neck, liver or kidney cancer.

The CDR3 region is CAGTSGIYEQYF. In DNA form, the CDR3 reads TGTGCCGGCACTAGCGGGATCTACGAGCAGTACTTC. V gene TRBV30 combines with J gene TRBJ2-7; 10 bases match TRBD2. The CDR3 consists of 12 residues. Germline CDR1 reads GTSNPN; CDR2 reads SVGIG (reference sequence). V lost 8 bases to trimming and J lost 3 bases; unmatched junction nucleotides: 4.

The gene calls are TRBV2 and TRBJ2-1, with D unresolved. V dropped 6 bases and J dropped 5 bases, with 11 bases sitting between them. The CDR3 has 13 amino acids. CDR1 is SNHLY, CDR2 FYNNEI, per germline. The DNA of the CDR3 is TGTGCCAGCAGGAGGTCAGGAAACAATGAGCAGTTCTTC. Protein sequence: CASRRSGNNEQFF. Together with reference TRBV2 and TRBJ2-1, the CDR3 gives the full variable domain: EPEVTQTPSHQVTQMGQEVILRCVPISNHLYFYWYRQILGQKVEFLVSFYNNEISEKSEIFDDQFSVERPDGSNFTLKIRSTKLEDSAMYFCASRRSGNNEQFFGPGTRLTVL.